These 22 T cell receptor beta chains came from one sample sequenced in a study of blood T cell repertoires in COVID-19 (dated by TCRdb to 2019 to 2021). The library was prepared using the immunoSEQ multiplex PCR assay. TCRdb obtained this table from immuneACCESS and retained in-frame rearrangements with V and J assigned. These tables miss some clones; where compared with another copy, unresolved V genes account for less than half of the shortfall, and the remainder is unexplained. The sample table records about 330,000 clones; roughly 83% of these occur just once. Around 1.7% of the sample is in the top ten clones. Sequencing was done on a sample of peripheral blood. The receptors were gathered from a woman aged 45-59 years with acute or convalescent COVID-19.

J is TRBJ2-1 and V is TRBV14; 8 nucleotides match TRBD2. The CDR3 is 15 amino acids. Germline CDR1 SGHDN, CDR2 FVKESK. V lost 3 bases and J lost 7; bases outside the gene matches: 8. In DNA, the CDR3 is TGTGCCAGCAGCCATGTGACTAGCGAAGAGAATGAGCAGTTCTTC. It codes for CASSHVTSEENEQFF.

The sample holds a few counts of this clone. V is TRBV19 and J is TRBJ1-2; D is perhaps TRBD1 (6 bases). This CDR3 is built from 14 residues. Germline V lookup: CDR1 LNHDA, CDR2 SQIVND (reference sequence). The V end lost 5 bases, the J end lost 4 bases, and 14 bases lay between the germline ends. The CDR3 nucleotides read TGTGCCAGTAGTCCTCCCGAGACAGGCTATGGCTACACCTTC. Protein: CASSPPETGYGYTF.

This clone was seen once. Here the CDR3 reads CASSPPLGQGARTGELFF. CDR3 bases: TGTGCCAGCAGTCCCCCTTTGGGACAGGGGGCGCGGACCGGGGAGCTGTTTTTT. The V and J genes are TRBV28 and TRBJ2-2; 12 bases line up with TRBD1. Germline assignment: CDR1 MDHEN and CDR2 SYDVKM. J was trimmed by 5 bases and V by 5 bases; bases with no gene match: 12. This CDR3 contains 18 residues.

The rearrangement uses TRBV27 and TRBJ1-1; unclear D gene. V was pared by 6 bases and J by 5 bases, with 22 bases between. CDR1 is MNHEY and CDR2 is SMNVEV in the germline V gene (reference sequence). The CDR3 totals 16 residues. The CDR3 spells CASSHWRVGARTEAFF. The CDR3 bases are TGTGCCAGCAGCCATTGGAGAGTAGGCGCACGGACTGAAGCTTTCTTT.

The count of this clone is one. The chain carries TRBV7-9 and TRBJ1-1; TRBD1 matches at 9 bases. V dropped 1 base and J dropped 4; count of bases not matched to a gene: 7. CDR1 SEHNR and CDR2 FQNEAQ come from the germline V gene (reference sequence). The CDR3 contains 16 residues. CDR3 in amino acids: CASSLVPGQGTTEAFF. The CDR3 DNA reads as TGTGCCAGCAGCTTAGTTCCCGGACAGGGGACCACTGAAGCTTTCTTT.

The CDR3 sequence is CASRTGQGDTLPQHF. In DNA, the CDR3 is TGTGCCAGCAGGACGGGACAGGGAGATACTTTGCCCCAGCATTTT. This sequence joins TRBV6-5 and TRBJ1-5; 9 bases match TRBD1. This CDR3 spans 15 amino acids. Per germline, CDR1 MNHEY and CDR2 SVGAGI. Trimming at V came to 6 bases and at J to 9 bases, leaving 12 bases not matched to a gene.

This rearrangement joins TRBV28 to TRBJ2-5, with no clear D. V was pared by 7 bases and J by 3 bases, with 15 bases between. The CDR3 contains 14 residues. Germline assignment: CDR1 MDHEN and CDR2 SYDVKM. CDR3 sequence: CASTRNRVKETQYF. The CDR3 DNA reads TGTGCCAGCACCCGAAACCGGGTGAAAGAGACCCAGTACTTC.

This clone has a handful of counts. The CDR3, as DNA: TGTGCCAGCAGTCACGTCCCGGGACAGGGGGCGAACTATGGCTACACCTTC. It encodes CASSHVPGQGANYGYTF. This chain connects TRBV28 to TRBJ1-2, with 12 nucleotides matching TRBD1. This CDR3 is built from 17 residues. Per the germline V gene, CDR1 is MDHEN and CDR2 is SYDVKM. V was clipped by 5 bases and J by 2 bases; unmatched bases: 9.

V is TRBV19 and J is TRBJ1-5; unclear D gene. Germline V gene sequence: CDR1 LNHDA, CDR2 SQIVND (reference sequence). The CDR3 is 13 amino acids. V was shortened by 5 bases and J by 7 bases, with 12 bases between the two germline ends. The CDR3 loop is CASSYGVGQPQHF. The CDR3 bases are TGTGCCAGTAGTTACGGGGTAGGGCAGCCCCAGCATTTT.

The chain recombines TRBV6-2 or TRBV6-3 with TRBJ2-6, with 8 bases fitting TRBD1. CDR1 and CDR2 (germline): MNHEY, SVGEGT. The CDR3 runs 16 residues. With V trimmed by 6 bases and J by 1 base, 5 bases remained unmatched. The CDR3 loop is CASSRQGASGANVLTF. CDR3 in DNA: TGTGCCAGCAGCCGCCAGGGGGCTTCTGGGGCCAACGTCCTGACTTTC.

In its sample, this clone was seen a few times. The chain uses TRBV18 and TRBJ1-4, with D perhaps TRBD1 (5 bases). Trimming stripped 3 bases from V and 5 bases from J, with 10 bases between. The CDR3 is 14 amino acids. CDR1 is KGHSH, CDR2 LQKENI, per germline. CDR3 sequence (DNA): TGTGCCAGCTCACCCGGAGGGGACAATGAAAAACTGTTTTTT. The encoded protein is CASSPGGDNEKLFF.

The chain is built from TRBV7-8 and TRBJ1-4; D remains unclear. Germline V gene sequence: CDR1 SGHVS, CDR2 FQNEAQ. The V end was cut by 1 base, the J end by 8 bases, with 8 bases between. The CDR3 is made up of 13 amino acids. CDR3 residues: CASSLGGYEKLFF. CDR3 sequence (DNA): TGTGCCAGCAGCTTAGGAGGTTACGAAAAACTGTTTTTT.

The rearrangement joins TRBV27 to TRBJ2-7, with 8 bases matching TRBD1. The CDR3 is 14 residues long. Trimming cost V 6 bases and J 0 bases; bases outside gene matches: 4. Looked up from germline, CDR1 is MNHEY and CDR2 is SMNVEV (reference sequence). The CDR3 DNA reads TGTGCCAGCAGCGGACAGGGTGACTCCTACGAGCAGTACTTC. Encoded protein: CASSGQGDSYEQYF.

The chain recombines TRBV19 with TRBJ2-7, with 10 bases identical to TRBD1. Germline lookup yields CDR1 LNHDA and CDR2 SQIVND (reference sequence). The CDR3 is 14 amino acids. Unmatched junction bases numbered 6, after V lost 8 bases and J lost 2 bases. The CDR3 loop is CASLGDRGAYEQYF. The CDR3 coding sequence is TGTGCCAGTCTAGGGGACAGGGGTGCCTACGAGCAGTACTTC.

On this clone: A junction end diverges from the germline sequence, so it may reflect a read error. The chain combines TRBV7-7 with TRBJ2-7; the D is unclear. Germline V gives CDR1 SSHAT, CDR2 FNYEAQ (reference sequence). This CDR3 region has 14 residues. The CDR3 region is CASSPTGQPYEQYF. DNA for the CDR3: TGTGCTAGCAGCCCAACGGGTCAACCCTACGAGCAGTACTTC.

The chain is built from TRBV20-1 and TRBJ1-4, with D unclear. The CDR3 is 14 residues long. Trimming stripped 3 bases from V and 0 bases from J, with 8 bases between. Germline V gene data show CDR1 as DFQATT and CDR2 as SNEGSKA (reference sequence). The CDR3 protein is CSASSVATNEKLFF. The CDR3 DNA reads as TGCAGTGCTAGTTCTGTCGCAACTAATGAAAAACTGTTTTTT.

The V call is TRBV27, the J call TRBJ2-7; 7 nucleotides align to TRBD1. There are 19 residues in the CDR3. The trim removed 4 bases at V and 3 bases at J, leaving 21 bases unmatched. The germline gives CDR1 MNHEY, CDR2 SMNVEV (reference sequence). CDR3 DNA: TGTGCCAGCAGTTACAGGCCCCCACCCCCACAGGGGCCAAACTACGAGCAGTACTTC. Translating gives CASSYRPPPPQGPNYEQYF.

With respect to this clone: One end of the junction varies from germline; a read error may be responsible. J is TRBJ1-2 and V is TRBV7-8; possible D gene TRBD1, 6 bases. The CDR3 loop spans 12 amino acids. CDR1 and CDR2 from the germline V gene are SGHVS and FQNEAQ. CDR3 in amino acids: CASSSYTGRPLF. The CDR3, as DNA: TGTGCCAGCAGCTCATACACAGGGCGGCCCCTCTTC.

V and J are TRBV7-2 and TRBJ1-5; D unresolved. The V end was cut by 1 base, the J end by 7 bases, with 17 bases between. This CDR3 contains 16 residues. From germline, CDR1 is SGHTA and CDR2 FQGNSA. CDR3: CASSLVLGRGRQPQHF. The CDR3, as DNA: TGTGCCAGCAGCTTAGTTCTGGGCCGGGGTCGACAGCCCCAGCATTTT.

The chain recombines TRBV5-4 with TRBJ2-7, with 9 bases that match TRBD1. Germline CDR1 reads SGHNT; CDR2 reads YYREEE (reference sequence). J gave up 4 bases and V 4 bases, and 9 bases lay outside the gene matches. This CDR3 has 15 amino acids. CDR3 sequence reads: CASSPGQGIDYEQYF. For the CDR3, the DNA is TGTGCCAGCAGCCCGGGACAGGGTATTGATTACGAGCAGTACTTC. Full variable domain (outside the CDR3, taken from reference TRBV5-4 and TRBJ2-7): ETGVTQSPTHLIKTRGQQVTLRCSSQSGHNTVSWYQQALGQGPQFIFQYYREEENGRGNFPPRFSGLQFPNYSSELNVNALELDDSALYLCASSPGQGIDYEQYFGPGTRLTVT.

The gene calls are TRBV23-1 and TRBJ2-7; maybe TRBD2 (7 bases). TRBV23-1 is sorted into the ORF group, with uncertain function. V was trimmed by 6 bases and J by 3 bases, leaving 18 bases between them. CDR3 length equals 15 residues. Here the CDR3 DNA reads TGCGCCAGCAGAATGGGGGGGACAATGGACTACGAGCAGTACTTC. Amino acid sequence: CASRMGGTMDYEQYF.

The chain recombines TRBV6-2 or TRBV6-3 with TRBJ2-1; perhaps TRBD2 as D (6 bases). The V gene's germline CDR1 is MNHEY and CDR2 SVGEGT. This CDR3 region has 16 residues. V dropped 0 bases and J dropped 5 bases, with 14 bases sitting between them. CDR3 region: CASSYSREWRDNEQFF. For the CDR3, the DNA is TGTGCCAGCAGTTACTCTCGGGAATGGAGGGACAATGAGCAGTTCTTC.